These 4 T cell receptor beta chains were sequenced from one sample in a study of blood T cell repertoires in COVID-19. Some clones are missing from TCRdb's copy, which holds only in-frame ones; the method was immunoSEQ multiplex PCR. Among 32,000 or so clones listed, 85% to 90% were seen once. The material sequenced was peripheral blood. These receptors were collected from a man in his sixties or seventies with acute or convalescent COVID-19.

This clone was observed many times. V and J are TRBV10-3 and TRBJ2-2; D may be TRBD1 (6 bases). V shed 6 bases and J shed 8 bases, with 7 bases lying between them. The CDR3 sequence is 11 residues long. Germline V gives CDR1 ENHRY, CDR2 SYGVKD. The CDR3 loop is CAISGTGELFF. The CDR3 DNA reads TGTGCCATCAGCGGGACAGGGGAGCTGTTTTTT.

The V call is TRBV27, the J call TRBJ1-4, with a possible D match to TRBD1 (6 bases). Per germline, CDR1 MNHEY and CDR2 SMNVEV (reference sequence). The CDR3 sequence is 13 residues long. Trimming pared 6 bases from V and 8 bases from J, leaving 13 bases between. CDR3 in DNA: TGTGCCAGCAGGCCACAGGGTGGCGAAAAACTGTTTTTT. This encodes CASRPQGGEKLFF. Filled out from reference TRBV27 and TRBJ1-4, the complete variable domain reads EAQVTQNPRYLITVTGKKLTVTCSQNMNHEYMSWYRQDPGLGLRQIYYSMNVEVTDKGDVPEGYKVSRKEKRNFPLILESPSPNQTSLYFCASRPQGGEKLFFGSGTQLSVL.

CDR3 sequence (DNA): TGTGCCAGCAGCACCTTAGCGGGAGACGGGGAGCTGTTTTTT. Translating it yields CASSTLAGDGELFF. The V and J genes are TRBV5-6 and TRBJ2-2, with 9 bases lining up with TRBD2. CDR3 length: 14 amino acids. Trimming at V came to 4 bases and at J to 7 bases, leaving 5 bases not matched to a gene. Germline V gene data show CDR1 as SGHDT and CDR2 as YYEEEE.

V usage is TRBV19 and J usage is TRBJ2-2, with 14 bases lining up with TRBD2. The V gene's germline CDR1 is LNHDA and CDR2 SQIVND (reference sequence). This CDR3 contains 16 residues. Germline trimming cut 7 bases from V and 5 bases from J; bases unmatched to any gene: 6. This chain's CDR3 is CASTGWTSGRTGELFF. The CDR3 region has the DNA TGTGCCAGTACCGGGTGGACTAGCGGGAGGACCGGGGAGCTGTTTTTT. Full variable domain (missing parts from reference TRBV19 and TRBJ2-2): DGGITQSPKYLFRKEGQNVTLSCEQNLNHDAMYWYRQDPGQGLRLIYYSQIVNDFQKGDIAEGYSVSREKKESFPLTVTSAQKNPTAFYLCASTGWTSGRTGELFFGEGSRLTVL.